The 9 T cell receptor beta chains presented below share a single source sample, sequenced in a study of cytomegalovirus exposure and HLA in healthy donors. Primers for the PCR totalled 60 Vbeta and 13 Jbeta. The table came from immunoSEQ multiplex PCR; TCRdb's copy has only in-frame clones and leaves some out. The profile covers fewer than 300,000 clones, with more than 80% appearing a single time and 3.5% to 4.5% taken by the ten largest. Sequencing was carried out using PBMCs. Receptors originate from a man aged 40-49 years in good health and CMV-seropositive.

DNA of the CDR3: TGTGCCAGTAGTATTGGTGTGGGGCAGGGGCCCTACGAGCAGTACTTC. Translation gives CASSIGVGQGPYEQYF. The chain recombines TRBV19 with TRBJ2-7; D may be TRBD1 (6 bases). This CDR3 spans 16 amino acids. Germline V gene lookup returns CDR1 LNHDA and CDR2 SQIVND (reference sequence). Trimming pared 3 bases from V and 2 bases from J, leaving 17 bases between.

This chain's CDR3 is CATGHTGQSPYEQYF. CDR3 DNA: TGTGCCACCGGACACACGGGACAGAGCCCCTACGAGCAGTACTTC. The chain is built from TRBV15 and TRBJ2-7; 7 bases map to TRBD1. The V and J ends lost 8 bases and 2 bases, in that order; junction bases with no gene match: 12. The germline V gene encodes CDR1 LNHNV and CDR2 YYDKDF (reference sequence). The CDR3 has 15 residues.

The V call is TRBV27, the J call TRBJ2-7, with 12 bases matching TRBD2. With 6 bases clipped from V and 4 bases from J, the junction kept 4 bases outside the gene matches. Looked up from germline, CDR1 is MNHEY and CDR2 is SMNVEV (reference sequence). There are 14 residues in the CDR3. CDR3 nucleotide sequence: TGTGCCAGCAGCCTAGCGGGAGGGGGTTACGAGCAGTACTTC. This sequence encodes CASSLAGGGYEQYF.

The CDR3 DNA sequence: TGTGCCAGCAGGACCCCGGCCCGGAGCAACCAAGAGACCCAGTACTTC. It yields the protein CASRTPARSNQETQYF. This chain connects TRBV28 to TRBJ2-5; D is uncertain. CDR1 MDHEN and CDR2 SYDVKM come from the germline V gene. The V end lost 6 bases, the J end lost 0 bases, and 17 bases lay between the germline ends. There are 16 residues in the CDR3.

The rearrangement links TRBV5-1 to TRBJ2-7, with TRBD2 matching 8 bases. There are 14 residues in the CDR3. Trimming took 2 bases from V and 3 from J; bases not matched to a gene: 4. CDR1 SGHRS and CDR2 YFSETQ come from the germline V gene. Here the CDR3 reads CASSFTAGDYEQYF. CDR3 in DNA: TGCGCCAGCAGCTTTACAGCGGGAGACTACGAGCAGTACTTC.

The V and J genes are TRBV4-1 and TRBJ2-2; 9 positions agree with TRBD1. J lost 4 bases, V lost 1 base, and 1 base had no gene match. Germline lookup yields CDR1 MGHRA and CDR2 YSYEKL. The CDR3 runs 15 residues. CDR3 amino acids: CASSQGTGVTGELFF. The CDR3 bases are TGCGCCAGCAGCCAAGGGACAGGGGTCACCGGGGAGCTGTTTTTT.

This clone has a handful of counts. This chain links TRBV9 with TRBJ1-5, with D possibly TRBD1 on 5 matching bases. V lost 3 bases and J lost 3, with 13 bases in between. The length of the CDR3 is 15 residues. Germline V gene sequence: CDR1 SGDLS, CDR2 YYNGEE. As DNA, the CDR3 is TGTGCCAGCAGCGAGGGACTCTTGAACAATCAGCCCCAGCATTTT. Protein sequence: CASSEGLLNNQPQHF.

The chain carries TRBV5-1 and TRBJ2-1, with 9 bases matching TRBD2. Trimming removed 3 bases from V and 6 bases from J; junction bases left unmatched: 16. The CDR3 is made up of 18 amino acids. In germline, CDR1 is SGHRS, CDR2 YFSETQ. The CDR3 DNA follows: TGCGCCAGCAGCTCCTGGGAAGGGAATAGCGGGAGTAGCAATGAGCAGTTCTTC. It is translated as CASSSWEGNSGSSNEQFF.

This sequence joins TRBV29-1 and TRBJ1-1, with 9 nucleotides matching TRBD1. This CDR3 is built from 14 residues. V lost 6 bases and J lost 1; bases outside the gene matches: 6. Germline V gives CDR1 SQVTM, CDR2 ANQGSEA. Here the CDR3 DNA reads TGCAGCGTAGGGACAGGGCTTAAGAACACTGAAGCTTTCTTT. Encoded protein: CSVGTGLKNTEAFF.